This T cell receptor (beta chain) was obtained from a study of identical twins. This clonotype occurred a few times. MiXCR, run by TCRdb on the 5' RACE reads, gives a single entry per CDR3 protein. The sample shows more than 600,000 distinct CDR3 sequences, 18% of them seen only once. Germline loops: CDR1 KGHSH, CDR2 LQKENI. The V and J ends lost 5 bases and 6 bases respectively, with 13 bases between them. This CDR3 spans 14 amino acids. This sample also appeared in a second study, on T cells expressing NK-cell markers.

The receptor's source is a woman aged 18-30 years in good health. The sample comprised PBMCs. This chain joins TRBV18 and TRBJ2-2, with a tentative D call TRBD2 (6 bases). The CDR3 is CASSGGTVPGELFF. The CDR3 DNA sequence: TGTGCCAGCTCAGGCGGGACGGTCCCCGGGGAGCTGTTTTTT.